This T cell receptor beta chain stems from a study of Graves' ophthalmopathy and Graves' hyperthyroidism listed by TCRdb under 2018. Some background on the complete study: Peripheral blood samples were taken at the time of initial diagnosis, before any treatment was given. To explore V-J signatures that distinguish ophthalmopathy from hyperthyroidism, a discovery set of about a hundred patients was enrolled, made up of 43 with ophthalmopathy and some 60 with stable hyperthyroidism. In total, some 130 blood samples were TCR-sequenced: roughly 45 ophthalmopathy, over 70 hyperthyroidism and about 17 hyperthyroidism-to-ophthalmopathy patients. Once sampling was done, hyperthyroidism patients were given methimazole at a starting dose of 30 mg daily, while ophthalmopathy patients were given high-dose intravenous methylprednisolone. In about 6 hyperthyroidism patients, T-cell repertoires of thyroid tissue and blood were compared. To tell Graves' ophthalmopathy apart from Graves' hyperthyroidism, and to predict which patients would progress to ophthalmopathy, the study relied on TCR beta repertoire signatures. The independent validation cohort included approximately 19 hyperthyroidism patients plus 17 patients who later progressed from hyperthyroidism to ophthalmopathy. General conclusions and limits of the study: Most of the expanded thyroid clonotypes with a frequency above 0.001 were also detected in blood, and it was suggested that the thyroid immune response may be reflected by blood repertoires. No statistical method was used to predetermine the sample size, and group allocation was not hidden from the investigators. In cross-validation, the 13-signature model distinguished ophthalmopathy from stable hyperthyroidism with just over 85% sensitivity and approximately 81% specificity, and in the test set the corresponding values were 80% and 75%. In validation, the model predicted ophthalmopathy progression with 55% to 71% sensitivity and roughly 78% specificity; more than ten predicted patients were CT-confirmed with GO in a median of approximately six months.

The V end loses 6 bases and the J end loses 8 bases, and a stretch of 16 bases separates them. Based on the germline V gene (reference sequence), the CDR1 and CDR2 sequences are SGHAT and FQDESV. Its CDR3 holds 14 amino acids, cysteine through phenylalanine. The sequence is cut down to CDR3 DNA, 42 bases in frame from base 1. Points on this clonotype: What antigen it recognizes has not been identified. No base-level quality is on record; no much larger clone is a single base apart.

The ophthalmopathy patients had moderately to severely active disease, with a Clinical Activity Score of 3 or higher, a NOSPECS grade of 4 or higher, and a disease duration of less than 3 months. Patients with other autoimmune diseases, uncontrolled infections, pregnancy or lactation were excluded from the study. Diagnosis was based on clinical symptoms, serum thyroxine, TRAb, thyroid ultrasound and orbital computed tomography. PBMCs were isolated from 10 ml of fresh peripheral blood by Ficoll-Paque density gradient centrifugation. Total RNA was extracted with Trizol reagent and quality-checked on an Agilent 2100 Bioanalyzer. For repertoire sequencing, TCR beta CDR3 regions were amplified from RNA transcripts. HTBI primers and the Qiagen OneStep RT-PCR kit were used in a first-round RT-PCR, which was followed by a second-round multiplex PCR, size selection and purification. Libraries were sequenced paired-end with 100 bp reads on an Illumina HiSeq2000. The original methods were these. SOAPnuke was used for read processing, and reads with adapters, uncalled bases, a mean Phred below 15, or no exact constant-primer or identifier match were discarded. COPE v1.2.5 was used to merge the high-quality paired reads. Each unique nucleotide sequence was defined as a clonotype, and clonotypes were aligned to IMGT TRB V, D and J references with MiTCR v1.1. The analysis was limited to V-J combinations with a frequency above 0.0001, which together covered approximately 99% of the repertoires. For each V-J combination, a TCR clonal expansion and chaos score was defined as the ratio of F50 clonal expansion to chaos observed in the TCRdist matrix. Features were reduced by Welch's t-statistics and random forest to 10 to 15 V-J combinations, which fed a naive Bayes classifier. Thyroid-blood repertoire similarity was quantified with the Morisita-Horn index. The public reads were run again by TCRdb, first through fastp at Q25 and then through MiXCR, and only productive beta chains were kept. Rows merge per CDR3 protein into single entries with the most common DNA and genes. The authors' filters were not applied to this entry. Within this sample are roughly 700,000 distinct CDR3 sequences, with roughly 40% of them counted one time only. The ten largest clones add up to roughly 45% of the sample.

Sequencing was performed on peripheral blood. This chain is built from TRBV11-1 and TRBJ1-4; the D gene is unclear. The sequence was obtained from an adult man with Graves' ophthalmopathy. The CDR3 protein sequence reads: CASSLRVDSEKLFF. The sequenced DNA is TGTGCCAGCAGTTTACGCGTGGATTCGGAAAAACTGTTTTTT.